The clone carrying this T cell receptor beta chain is labeled medium-sized. Its antigen is undetermined. Trimming left V 5 bases short and J 3 bases short, with 11 bases between. Germline V lookup: CDR1 MNHGY, CDR2 SAAAGT. The CDR3 totals 14 residues. Sequencing was performed with immunoSEQ multiplex PCR; in TCRdb, only in-frame clones are kept and a portion is missing. The top ten hold approximately 13% of the sample, which has more than 2,000 clones, 13% to 15% seen once. The sample comes from a study of sequential checkpoint blockade in melanoma. Study-level information: Each arm's sequence ended with maintenance nivolumab. TCRbeta immunosequencing was performed on DNA from 91 pretreatment melanoma tumor samples. Under 25 patients had matched tumor biopsies before treatment and at week 13 after nivolumab or ipilimumab alone. The study, taken as a whole, reports: T-cell fraction and clonality followed PD-L1 and CD8+ counts, not mutational load.

Noted treatment: randomized to nivolumab then ipilimumab (arm A) or the reverse (arm B). This receptor was taken from a human donor with melanoma. The material was tumor tissue (inferred from file names), obtained from a patient given nivolumab and ipilimumab in sequence. The chain joins TRBV6-8 to TRBJ2-1; D tentatively reads TRBD1 or TRBD2 (5 bases each). The CDR3 sequence: CASSVGANYNEQFF. For the CDR3, the DNA is TGTGCCAGCAGTGTCGGGGCAAACTACAATGAGCAGTTCTTC.